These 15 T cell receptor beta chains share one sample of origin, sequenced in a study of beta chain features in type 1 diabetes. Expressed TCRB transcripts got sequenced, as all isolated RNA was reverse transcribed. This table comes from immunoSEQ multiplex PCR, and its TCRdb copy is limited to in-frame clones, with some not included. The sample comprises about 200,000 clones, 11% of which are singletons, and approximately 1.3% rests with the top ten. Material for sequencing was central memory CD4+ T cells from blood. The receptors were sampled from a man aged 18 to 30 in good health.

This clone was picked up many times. In nucleotides, the CDR3 is TGTGCCAGCAGTCCCGGACAGATCTATGGCTACACCTTC. Translated: CASSPGQIYGYTF. This chain connects TRBV27 to TRBJ1-2; D is perhaps TRBD1 (6 bases). V was clipped by 5 bases and J by 4 bases, with 11 bases between them. The germline V gene has CDR1 MNHEY and CDR2 SMNVEV (reference sequence). The CDR3 extends over 13 amino acids.

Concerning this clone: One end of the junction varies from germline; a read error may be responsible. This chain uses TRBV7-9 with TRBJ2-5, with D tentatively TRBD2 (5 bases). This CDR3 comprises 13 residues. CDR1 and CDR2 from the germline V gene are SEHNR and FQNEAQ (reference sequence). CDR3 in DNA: TGCGCCAGCAGCCAAGGACTCCAAGAGACCCAGTACTTC. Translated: CASSQGLQETQYF.

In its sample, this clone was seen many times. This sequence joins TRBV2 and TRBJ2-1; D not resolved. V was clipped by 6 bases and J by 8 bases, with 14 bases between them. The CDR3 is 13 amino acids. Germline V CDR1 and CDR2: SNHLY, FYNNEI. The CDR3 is CASRPDPVDEQFF. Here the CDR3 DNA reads TGTGCCAGCAGGCCGGACCCGGTCGATGAGCAGTTCTTC.

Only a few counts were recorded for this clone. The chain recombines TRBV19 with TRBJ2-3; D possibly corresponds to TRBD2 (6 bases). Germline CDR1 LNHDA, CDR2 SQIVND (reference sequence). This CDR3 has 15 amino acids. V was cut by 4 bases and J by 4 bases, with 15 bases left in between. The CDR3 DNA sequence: TGTGCCAGTAGTACTAGAGCCACGGGAGCAGATACGCAGTATTTT. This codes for CASSTRATGADTQYF.

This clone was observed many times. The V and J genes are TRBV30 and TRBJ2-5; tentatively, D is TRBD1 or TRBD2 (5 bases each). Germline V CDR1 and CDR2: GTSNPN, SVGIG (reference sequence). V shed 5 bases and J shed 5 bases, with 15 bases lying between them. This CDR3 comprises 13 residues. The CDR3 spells CAWDQGDGETQYF. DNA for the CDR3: TGTGCCTGGGATCAGGGAGACGGGGAGACCCAGTACTTC.

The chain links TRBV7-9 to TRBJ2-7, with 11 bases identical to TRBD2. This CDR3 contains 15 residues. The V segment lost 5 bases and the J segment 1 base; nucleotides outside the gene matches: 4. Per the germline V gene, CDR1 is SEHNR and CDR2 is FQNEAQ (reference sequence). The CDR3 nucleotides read TGTGCCAGCAGCCCGGGACTAGCGGATTCCTACGAGCAGTACTTC. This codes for CASSPGLADSYEQYF. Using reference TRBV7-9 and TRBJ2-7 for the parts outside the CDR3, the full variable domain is DTGVSQNPRHKITKRGQNVTFRCDPISEHNRLYWYRQTLGQGPEFLTYFQNEAQLEKSRLLSDRFSAERPKGSFSTLEIQRTEQGDSAMYLCASSPGLADSYEQYFGPGTRLTVT.

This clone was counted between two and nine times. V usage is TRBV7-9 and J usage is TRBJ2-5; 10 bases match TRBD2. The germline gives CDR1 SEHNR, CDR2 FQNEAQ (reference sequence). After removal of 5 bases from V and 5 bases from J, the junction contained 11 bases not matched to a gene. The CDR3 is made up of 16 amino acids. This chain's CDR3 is CASSQDPAGGWETQYF. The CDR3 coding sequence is TGTGCCAGCAGCCAAGATCCAGCGGGAGGGTGGGAGACCCAGTACTTC.

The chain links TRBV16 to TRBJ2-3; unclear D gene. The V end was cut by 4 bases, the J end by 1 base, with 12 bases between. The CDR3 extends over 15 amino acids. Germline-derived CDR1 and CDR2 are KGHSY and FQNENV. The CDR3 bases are TGTGCCAGCAGCCTCCCCCAGATGGGCACAGATACGCAGTATTTT. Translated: CASSLPQMGTDTQYF.

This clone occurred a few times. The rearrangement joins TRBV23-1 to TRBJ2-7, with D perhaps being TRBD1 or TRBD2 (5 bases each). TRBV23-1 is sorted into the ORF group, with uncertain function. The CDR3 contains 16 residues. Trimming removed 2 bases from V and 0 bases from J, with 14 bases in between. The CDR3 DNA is TGCGCCAGCAGTCAACCCTTCCGGGACGGCTCCTACGAGCAGTACTTC. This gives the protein CASSQPFRDGSYEQYF.

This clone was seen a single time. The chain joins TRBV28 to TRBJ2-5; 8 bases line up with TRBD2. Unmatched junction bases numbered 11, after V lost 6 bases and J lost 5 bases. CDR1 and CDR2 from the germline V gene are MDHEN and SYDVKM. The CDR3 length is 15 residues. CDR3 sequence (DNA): TGTGCCAGCAGGTCCCCTAGTAGCGGGACGGAGACCCAGTACTTC. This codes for CASRSPSSGTETQYF.

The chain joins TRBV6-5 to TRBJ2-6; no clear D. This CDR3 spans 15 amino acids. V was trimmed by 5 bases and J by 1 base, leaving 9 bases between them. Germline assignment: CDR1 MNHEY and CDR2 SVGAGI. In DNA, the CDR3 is TGTGCCAGCAGTCGGACGGCTTCTGGGGCCAACGTCCTGACTTTC. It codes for CASSRTASGANVLTF.

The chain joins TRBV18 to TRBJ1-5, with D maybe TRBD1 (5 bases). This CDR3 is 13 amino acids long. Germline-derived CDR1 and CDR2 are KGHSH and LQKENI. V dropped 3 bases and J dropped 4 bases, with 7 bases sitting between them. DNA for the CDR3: TGTGCCAGCTCACCGGGGCAGAATCAGCCCCAGCATTTT. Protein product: CASSPGQNQPQHF.

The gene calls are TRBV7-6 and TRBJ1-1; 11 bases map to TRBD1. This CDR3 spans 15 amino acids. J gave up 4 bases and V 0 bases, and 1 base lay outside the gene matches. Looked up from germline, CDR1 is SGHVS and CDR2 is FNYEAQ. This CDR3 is CASSLAGTGGTEAFF. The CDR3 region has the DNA TGTGCCAGCAGCTTAGCCGGGACAGGGGGCACTGAAGCTTTCTTT.

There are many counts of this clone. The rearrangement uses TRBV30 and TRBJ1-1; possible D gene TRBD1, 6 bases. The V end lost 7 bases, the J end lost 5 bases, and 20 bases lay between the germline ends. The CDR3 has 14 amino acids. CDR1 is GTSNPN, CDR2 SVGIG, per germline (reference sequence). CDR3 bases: TGTGCCTCGACACGACAGGACGGTTGGACTGAAGCTTTCTTT. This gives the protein CASTRQDGWTEAFF.

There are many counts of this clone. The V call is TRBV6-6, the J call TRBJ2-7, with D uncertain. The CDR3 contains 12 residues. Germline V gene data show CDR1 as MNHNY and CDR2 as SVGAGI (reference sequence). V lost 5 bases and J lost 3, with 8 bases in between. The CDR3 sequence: CASSPGHYEQYF. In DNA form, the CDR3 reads TGTGCCAGCAGTCCCGGGCACTACGAGCAGTACTTC.